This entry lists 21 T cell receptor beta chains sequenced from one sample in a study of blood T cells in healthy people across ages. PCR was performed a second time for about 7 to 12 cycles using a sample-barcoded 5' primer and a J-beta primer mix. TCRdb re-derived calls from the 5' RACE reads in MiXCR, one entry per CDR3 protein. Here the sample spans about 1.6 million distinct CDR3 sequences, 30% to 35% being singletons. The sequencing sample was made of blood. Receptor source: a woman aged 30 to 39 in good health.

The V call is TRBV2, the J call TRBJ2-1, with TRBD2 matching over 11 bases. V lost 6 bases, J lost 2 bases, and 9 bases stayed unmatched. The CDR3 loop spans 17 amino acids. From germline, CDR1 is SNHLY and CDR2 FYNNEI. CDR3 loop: CASSRSGLAGTYNEQFF. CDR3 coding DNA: TGTGCCAGCAGCCGTTCCGGACTAGCGGGTACCTACAATGAGCAGTTCTTC.

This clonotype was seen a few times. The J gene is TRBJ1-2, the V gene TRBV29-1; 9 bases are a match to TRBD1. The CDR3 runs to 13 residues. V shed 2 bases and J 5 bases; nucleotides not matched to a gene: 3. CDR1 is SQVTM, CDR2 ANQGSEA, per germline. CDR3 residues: CSVETGQGYGYTF. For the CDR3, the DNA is TGCAGCGTTGAAACGGGACAGGGTTATGGCTACACCTTC.

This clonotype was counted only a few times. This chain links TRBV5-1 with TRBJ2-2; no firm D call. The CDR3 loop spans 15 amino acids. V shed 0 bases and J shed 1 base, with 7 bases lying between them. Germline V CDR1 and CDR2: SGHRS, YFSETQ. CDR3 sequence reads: CASSLVQENTGELFF. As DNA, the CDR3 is TGCGCCAGCAGCTTGGTTCAGGAGAACACCGGGGAGCTGTTTTTT.

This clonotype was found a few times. The CDR3 DNA reads as TGCGCCAGCAGCTTACTAGCGCAAAAAGAGACCCAGTACTTC. Translation: CASSLLAQKETQYF. The gene calls are TRBV5-1 and TRBJ2-5, with TRBD2 matching over 7 bases. Per the germline V gene, CDR1 is SGHRS and CDR2 is YFSETQ. V lost 2 bases, J lost 3 bases, and 4 bases stayed unmatched. The CDR3 contains 14 residues.

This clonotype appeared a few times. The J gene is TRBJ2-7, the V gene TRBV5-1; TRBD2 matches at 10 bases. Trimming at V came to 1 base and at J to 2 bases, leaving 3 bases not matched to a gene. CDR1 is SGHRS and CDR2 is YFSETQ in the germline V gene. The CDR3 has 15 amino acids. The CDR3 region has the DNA TGCGCCAGCAGCTTGACTAGCGGGACGACCTACGAGCAGTACTTC. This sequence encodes CASSLTSGTTYEQYF.

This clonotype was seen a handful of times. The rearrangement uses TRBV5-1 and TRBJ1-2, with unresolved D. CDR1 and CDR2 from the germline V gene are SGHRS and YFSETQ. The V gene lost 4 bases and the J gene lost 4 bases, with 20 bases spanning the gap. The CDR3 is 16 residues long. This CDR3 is CASSQSTGPSSYGYTF. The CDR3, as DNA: TGCGCCAGCAGCCAATCCACCGGGCCCTCCTCCTATGGCTACACCTTC.

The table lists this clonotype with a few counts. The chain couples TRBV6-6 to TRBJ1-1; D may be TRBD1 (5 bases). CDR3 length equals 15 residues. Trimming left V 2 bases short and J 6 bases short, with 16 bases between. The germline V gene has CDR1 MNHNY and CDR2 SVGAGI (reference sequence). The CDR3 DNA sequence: TGTGCCAGCAGTTACGGGGACTCCTTGGGCGCTGAAGCTTTCTTT. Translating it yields CASSYGDSLGAEAFF.

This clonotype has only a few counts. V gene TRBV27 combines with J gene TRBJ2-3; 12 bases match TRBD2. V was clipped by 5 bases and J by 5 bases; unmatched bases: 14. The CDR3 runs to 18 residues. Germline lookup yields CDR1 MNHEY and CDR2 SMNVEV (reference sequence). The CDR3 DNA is TGTGCCAGCAGTGAAACAACCTCTAGCGGGAGGGCCAGAGATACGCAGTATTTT. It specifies CASSETTSSGRARDTQYF.

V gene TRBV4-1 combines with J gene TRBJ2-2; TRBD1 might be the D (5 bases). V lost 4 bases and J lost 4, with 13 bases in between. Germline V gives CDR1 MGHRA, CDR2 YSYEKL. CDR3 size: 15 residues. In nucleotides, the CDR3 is TGCGCCAGCAGCCGAGCTGACAGTTCCACCGGGGAGCTGTTTTTT. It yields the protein CASSRADSSTGELFF.

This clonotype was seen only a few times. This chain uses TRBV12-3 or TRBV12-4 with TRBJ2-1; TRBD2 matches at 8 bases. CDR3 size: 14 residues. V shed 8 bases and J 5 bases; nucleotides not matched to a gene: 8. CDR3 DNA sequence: TGTGCCAGCTACCGGGAGGGAGGCCACAATGAGCAGTTCTTC. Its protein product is CASYREGGHNEQFF.

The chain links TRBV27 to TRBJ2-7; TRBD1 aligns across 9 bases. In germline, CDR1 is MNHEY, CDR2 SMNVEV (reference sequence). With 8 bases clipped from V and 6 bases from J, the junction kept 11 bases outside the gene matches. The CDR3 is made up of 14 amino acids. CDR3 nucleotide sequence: TGTGCCAGCGGGGGACAGGGATTTTCCCGCGAGCAGTACTTC. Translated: CASGGQGFSREQYF.

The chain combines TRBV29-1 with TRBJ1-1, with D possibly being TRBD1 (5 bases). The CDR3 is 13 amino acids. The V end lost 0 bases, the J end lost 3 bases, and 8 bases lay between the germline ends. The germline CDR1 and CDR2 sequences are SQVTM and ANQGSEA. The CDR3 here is CSVEEGVDTEAFF. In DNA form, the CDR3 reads TGCAGCGTTGAAGAGGGGGTGGACACTGAAGCTTTCTTT.

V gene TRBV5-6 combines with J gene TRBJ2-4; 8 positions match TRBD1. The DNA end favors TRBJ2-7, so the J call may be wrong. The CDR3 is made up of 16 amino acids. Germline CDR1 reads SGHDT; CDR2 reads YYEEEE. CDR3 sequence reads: CASSLGAGGDQYEQYF. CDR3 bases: TGTGCCAGCAGCTTGGGAGCAGGGGGCGATCAGTACGAGCAGTACTTC.

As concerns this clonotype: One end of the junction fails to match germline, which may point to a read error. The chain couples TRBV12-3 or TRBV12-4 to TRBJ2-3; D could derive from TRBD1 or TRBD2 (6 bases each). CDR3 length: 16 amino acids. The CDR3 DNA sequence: TGTGCCAGCAGTTTCGATAGGGGGGAGAGCACAGATGCGCAGTATTTT. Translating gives CASSFDRGESTDAQYF.

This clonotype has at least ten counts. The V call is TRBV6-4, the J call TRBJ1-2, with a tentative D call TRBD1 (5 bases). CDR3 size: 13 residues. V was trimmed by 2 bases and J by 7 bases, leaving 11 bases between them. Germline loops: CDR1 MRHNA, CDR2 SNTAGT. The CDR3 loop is CASSDGAGIGYTF. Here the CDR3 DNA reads TGTGCCAGCAGTGACGGGGCAGGGATTGGCTACACCTTC.

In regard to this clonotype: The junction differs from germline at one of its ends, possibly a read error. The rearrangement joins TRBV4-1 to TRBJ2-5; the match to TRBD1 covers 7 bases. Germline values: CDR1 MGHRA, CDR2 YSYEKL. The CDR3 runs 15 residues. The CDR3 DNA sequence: TGCACCAGCAGCCAAGAAGGGACAGCACAAGAGACCCAGTACTTC. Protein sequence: CTSSQEGTAQETQYF.

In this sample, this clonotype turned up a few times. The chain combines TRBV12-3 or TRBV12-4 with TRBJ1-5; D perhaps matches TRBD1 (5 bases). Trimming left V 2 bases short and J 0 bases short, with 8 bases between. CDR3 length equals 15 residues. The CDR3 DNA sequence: TGTGCCAGCAGTTTATGGACACATAGCAATCAGCCCCAGCATTTT. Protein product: CASSLWTHSNQPQHF.

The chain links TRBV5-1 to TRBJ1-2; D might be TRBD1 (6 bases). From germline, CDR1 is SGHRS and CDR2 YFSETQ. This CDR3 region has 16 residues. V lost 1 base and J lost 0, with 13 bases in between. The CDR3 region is CASSLRTDYTNYGYTF. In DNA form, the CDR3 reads TGCGCCAGCAGCTTGCGGACAGACTATACTAACTATGGCTACACCTTC.

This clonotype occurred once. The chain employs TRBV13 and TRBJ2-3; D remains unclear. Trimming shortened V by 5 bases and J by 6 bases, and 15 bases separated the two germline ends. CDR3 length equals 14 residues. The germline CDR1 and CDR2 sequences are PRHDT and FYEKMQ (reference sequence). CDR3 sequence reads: CASSPGRPSDTQYF. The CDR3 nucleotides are TGTGCCAGCAGCCCAGGCCGCCCCTCGGATACGCAGTATTTT.

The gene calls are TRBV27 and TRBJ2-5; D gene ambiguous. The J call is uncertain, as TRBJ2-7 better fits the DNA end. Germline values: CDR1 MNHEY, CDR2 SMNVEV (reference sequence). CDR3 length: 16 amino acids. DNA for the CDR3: TGTGCCAGCAGTTTATTAAGACCAGGACCTCATAACGAGCAGTACTTC. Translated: CASSLLRPGPHNEQYF.

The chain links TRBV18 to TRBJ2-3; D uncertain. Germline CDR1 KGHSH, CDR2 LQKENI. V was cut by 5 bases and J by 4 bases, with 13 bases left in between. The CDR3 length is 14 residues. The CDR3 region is CASSSRIEADTQYF. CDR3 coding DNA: TGTGCCAGCTCATCCAGGATCGAGGCAGATACGCAGTATTTT. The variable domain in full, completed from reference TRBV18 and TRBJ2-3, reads NAGVMQNPRHLVRRRGQEARLRCSPMKGHSHVYWYRQLPEEGLKFMVYLQKENIIDESGMPKERFSAEFPKEGPSILRIQQVVRGDSAAYFCASSSRIEADTQYFGPGTRLTVL.